This TCR beta chain was sequenced during a study of blood T cell repertoires in COVID-19. Overall study: Nucleic acid was either cDNA or gDNA, and it came from T cells, B-cell-depleted T cells, or PBMCs.

Study processing details: Amplified reference gene primers provided the basis for estimating nucleated cell counts. TCRdb keeps only in-frame clones here, not all; method: immunoSEQ multiplex PCR. The DNA was the basis for D and trimming; V, J and clone size are from that table. Of fewer than 70,000 clones listed, roughly nine tenths are singletons. V lost 3 bases and J lost 8, with 14 bases in between. The CDR3 totals 15 residues. Per germline, CDR1 LNHDA and CDR2 SQIVND (reference sequence). The chain has TRBV19 and TRBJ1-6, with D unclear. The sequence was obtained from a woman in her seventies with active COVID-19. Source material: peripheral blood. In DNA form, the CDR3 reads TGTGCCAGTAGTATGATGGAGCGACGACATTCACCCCTCCACTTT. Translation gives CASSMMERRHSPLHF. The entire variable domain, with the rest obtained from reference TRBV19 and TRBJ1-6, is as follows: DGGITQSPKYLFRKEGQNVTLSCEQNLNHDAMYWYRQDPGQGLRLIYYSQIVNDFQKGDIAEGYSVSREKKESFPLTVTSAQKNPTAFYLCASSMMERRHSPLHFGNGTRLTVT.